The clone carrying this T cell receptor beta chain is a singleton in its sample. Looked up from germline, CDR1 is MRHNA and CDR2 is SNTAGT. CDR3 length: 15 amino acids. With 3 bases clipped from V and 3 bases from J, the junction kept 4 bases outside the gene matches. The data were taken from a study of cytomegalovirus exposure and HLA in healthy donors. Vbeta (60) and Jbeta (13) primers were used in the PCR. Assay: immunoSEQ multiplex PCR; the TCRdb copy retains only in-frame clones and omits some. The sample contains about 130,000 clones, around 80% of which appear only once. V usage is TRBV6-4 and J usage is TRBJ2-3; 9 bases align to TRBD1. This clonotype was sampled from a woman in her twenties or thirties in good health and CMV-seronegative. The sequenced sample consisted of PBMCs. CDR3 coding DNA: TGTGCCAGCAGTGAAACAGGGGGCTCAACAGATACGCAGTATTTT. Protein: CASSETGGSTDTQYF.